The table lists the clone carrying this T cell receptor (beta chain) with many counts. Each CDR3 protein is one row after TCRdb ran MiXCR on the RACE reads. The sample yields some 300,000 distinct CDR3 sequences, 5.5% seen once. The CDR3 covers 14 residues. Deletions cut 7 bases from V and 10 bases from J, with 22 bases between. The entry originates in a study of human T cells and chemical hapten exposure. Time point meaning: pre-sensitization, week 0. The sample's treatment: therapeutic diphenylcyclopropenone sensitization with weekly scalp DPC. The chain links TRBV12-3 or TRBV12-4 to TRBJ1-1; D uncertain. Specimen: whole blood, collected in connection with sensitization to the hapten diphenylcyclopropenone (DPC). The clonotype was recovered from a woman between 18 and 30 years old with alopecia areata. Some clones in this sample may be carry-over from other donors' samples. CDR3 in DNA: TGTGCCAGCACCACAACCGGGTTGGTAACGCGAGCTTTCTTT. It is translated as CASTTTGLVTRAFF.